Following are 26 T cell receptor beta chains from one sample sequenced in a study of blood T cell repertoires in COVID-19. TCRdb's table, derived via immunoSEQ multiplex PCR, lists solely in-frame clones and lacks some. The data show around 260,000 clones, 80% to 90% seen once. Sequencing input: peripheral blood. These receptors originate from a woman in her sixties or seventies with COVID-19, enrolled during active disease.

The chain carries TRBV5-1 and TRBJ2-7; 8 nucleotides line up with TRBD2. CDR1 and CDR2 (germline): SGHRS, YFSETQ. This CDR3 spans 16 amino acids. V lost 0 bases, J lost 3 bases, and 8 bases stayed unmatched. The DNA for the CDR3 is TGCGCCAGCAGCTTGGTTCGGGCTAGCGGGTTCTACGAGCAGTACTTC. This sequence encodes CASSLVRASGFYEQYF.

The rearrangement links TRBV7-2 to TRBJ2-1, with 12 bases matching TRBD2. The CDR3 length is 15 residues. CDR1 is SGHTA, CDR2 FQGNSA, per germline. V was pared by 2 bases and J by 6 bases, with 2 bases of the junction left unmatched. CDR3 residues: CASSLQLAGGNEQFF. Here the CDR3 DNA reads TGTGCCAGCAGCTTACAACTAGCGGGAGGCAATGAGCAGTTCTTC.

The rearrangement links TRBV12-5 to TRBJ1-1; 7 positions match TRBD1. The CDR3 contains 13 residues. V trimming: 6 bases; J trimming: 6 bases; junction bases outside the gene matches: 7. Looked up from germline, CDR1 is LGHNT and CDR2 is FRNRAP. CDR3 sequence reads: CASGRRTGAEAFF. The CDR3 bases are TGTGCTAGTGGACGTAGGACAGGAGCTGAAGCTTTCTTT.

The chain links TRBV27 to TRBJ1-3; D perhaps matches TRBD1 (5 bases). The germline V gene encodes CDR1 MNHEY and CDR2 SMNVEV (reference sequence). V lost 5 bases, J lost 0 bases, and 17 bases lay in between. CDR3 size: 17 residues. In nucleotides, the CDR3 is TGTGCCAGCAGTCCCCAGGGCAGGCCGTTCTCTGGAAACACCATATATTTT. Amino acid sequence: CASSPQGRPFSGNTIYF.

V gene TRBV7-9 combines with J gene TRBJ2-4; TRBD2 agrees at 10 bases. The CDR3 spans 20 residues. Trimming took 5 bases from V and 0 from J; bases not matched to a gene: 16. In germline, CDR1 is SEHNR, CDR2 FQNEAQ (reference sequence). DNA for the CDR3: TGTGCCAGCAGCACTAGTACCCGTATTCCTAGCGGGAGAGCCAAAAACATTCAGTACTTC. Protein: CASSTSTRIPSGRAKNIQYF.

V usage is TRBV9 and J usage is TRBJ2-2, with TRBD1 matching 8 bases. The ends lost 4 bases at V and 7 bases at J; junction bases unmatched: 12. Germline lookup yields CDR1 SGDLS and CDR2 YYNGEE. CDR3 size: 16 residues. The CDR3 sequence: CASSNIGQGANGELFF. The CDR3 coding sequence is TGTGCCAGCAGCAACATCGGACAGGGTGCTAACGGGGAGCTGTTTTTT.

The V and J genes are TRBV6-6 and TRBJ2-7; 12 bases match TRBD2. V shed 5 bases, J shed 5 bases, and the junction held 10 bases outside the gene matches. The germline V gene has CDR1 MNHNY and CDR2 SVGAGI (reference sequence). The CDR3 contains 16 residues. The CDR3 coding sequence is TGTGCCAGCAGTCCCTCCGGGACTAGCGGGTTGGACGAGCAGTACTTC. Protein: CASSPSGTSGLDEQYF.

The V gene is TRBV10-3, the J gene TRBJ1-4, with D uncertain. Trimming stripped 3 bases from V and 8 bases from J, with 10 bases between. The CDR3 is 13 residues long. Germline V gives CDR1 ENHRY, CDR2 SYGVKD. CDR3 nucleotide sequence: TGTGCCATCAGTGATTTACGCGGGGAAAAACTGTTTTTT. Its protein product is CAISDLRGEKLFF.

The J gene is TRBJ2-3, the V gene TRBV19; D not resolved. The CDR3 is 14 amino acids. V dropped 3 bases and J dropped 4 bases, with 11 bases sitting between them. Germline V gene data show CDR1 as LNHDA and CDR2 as SQIVND (reference sequence). CDR3 sequence (DNA): TGTGCCAGTAGTATCAAAACTGGAGCAGATACGCAGTATTTT. Amino acid sequence: CASSIKTGADTQYF. Full variable domain (outside the CDR3, taken from reference TRBV19 and TRBJ2-3): DGGITQSPKYLFRKEGQNVTLSCEQNLNHDAMYWYRQDPGQGLRLIYYSQIVNDFQKGDIAEGYSVSREKKESFPLTVTSAQKNPTAFYLCASSIKTGADTQYFGPGTRLTVL.

The rearrangement links TRBV29-1 to TRBJ2-7; 16 nucleotides line up with TRBD2. The trim removed 3 bases at V and 0 bases at J, leaving 5 bases unmatched. CDR3 size: 17 residues. Germline V gives CDR1 SQVTM, CDR2 ANQGSEA. CDR3 loop: CSVDLGLAGGSSYEQYF. The CDR3 DNA reads TGCAGCGTTGATTTGGGACTAGCGGGAGGGAGCTCCTACGAGCAGTACTTC.

This clone was recorded once. The genes are TRBV27 and TRBJ2-1; TRBD1 agrees at 9 bases. The ends lost 2 bases at V and 9 bases at J; junction bases unmatched: 11. CDR1 and CDR2 from the germline V gene are MNHEY and SMNVEV (reference sequence). The CDR3 covers 16 residues. The CDR3 coding sequence is TGTGCCAGCAGTTTACGCACGTACAGGGGGCGAGGTGAGCAGTTCTTC. It translates to CASSLRTYRGRGEQFF.

V is TRBV28 and J is TRBJ2-1, with 7 nucleotides matching TRBD2. Trimming removed 3 bases from V and 10 bases from J; junction bases left unmatched: 9. The CDR3 sequence is 14 residues long. Per germline, CDR1 MDHEN and CDR2 SYDVKM. CDR3 amino acids: CASSFGGVGREQFF. In DNA form, the CDR3 reads TGTGCCAGCAGTTTTGGGGGGGTTGGTAGGGAGCAGTTCTTC.

By share of the sample, this clone is medium-sized (0.01 to 0.1%). The chain joins TRBV28 to TRBJ1-5; maybe TRBD1 (5 bases). The CDR3 spans 14 residues. Germline values: CDR1 MDHEN, CDR2 SYDVKM. Trimming cost V 9 bases and J 2 bases, with 14 bases left between them. The CDR3 reads CASQQGIGNQPQHF. The DNA of the CDR3 is TGTGCCAGTCAGCAGGGAATCGGCAATCAGCCCCAGCATTTT.

This clone was counted a few times. The J gene is TRBJ2-3, the V gene TRBV3-1 (or the pseudogene TRBV3-2); a weak D match, TRBD2 (5 bases). Germline V gene data show CDR1 as LGHDT and CDR2 as YNNKEL (reference sequence). Trimming cost V 6 bases and J 0 bases, with 10 bases left between them. CDR3 length: 14 residues. The CDR3 here is CASSPWTSTDTQYF. In DNA form, the CDR3 reads TGTGCCAGCAGTCCCTGGACTAGCACAGATACGCAGTATTTT.

The chain recombines TRBV11-3 with TRBJ1-4; perhaps TRBD1 as D (5 bases). This CDR3 has 12 amino acids. Between the trimmed V and J ends, which lost 8 bases and 4 bases, there was a span of 8 bases. Germline V gene lookup returns CDR1 SGHNT and CDR2 YENEEA. In nucleotides, the CDR3 is TGTGCCAGCGGCGGGGGTAATGAAAAACTGTTTTTT. The encoded protein is CASGGGNEKLFF.

The chain combines TRBV11-3 with TRBJ2-3; 9 bases align to TRBD1. V was clipped by 5 bases and J by 4 bases; unmatched bases: 13. The CDR3 has 17 amino acids. Germline CDR1 SGHNT, CDR2 YENEEA. The chain's CDR3 is CASSRKRRTGDSDTQYF. The CDR3 coding sequence is TGTGCCAGCAGCCGAAAACGGCGGACAGGGGATTCAGATACGCAGTATTTT. Combining the CDR3 with reference TRBV11-3 and TRBJ2-3 gives the whole variable domain EAGVVQSPRYKIIEKKQPVAFWCNPISGHNTLYWYLQNLGQGPELLIRYENEEAVDDSQLPKDRFSAERLKGVDSTLKIQPAELGDSAVYLCASSRKRRTGDSDTQYFGPGTRLTVL.

The chain combines TRBV19 with TRBJ2-3, with TRBD2 identical over 10 bases. V lost 3 bases and J lost 3; bases outside the gene matches: 9. CDR1 and CDR2 (germline): LNHDA, SQIVND (reference sequence). The CDR3 extends over 17 amino acids. In DNA, the CDR3 is TGTGCCAGTAGTATGGGGCTAGCGGGAGTCCTGACAGATACGCAGTATTTT. The encoded protein is CASSMGLAGVLTDTQYF. The variable domain in full, with the rest retrieved from reference TRBV19 and TRBJ2-3, is DGGITQSPKYLFRKEGQNVTLSCEQNLNHDAMYWYRQDPGQGLRLIYYSQIVNDFQKGDIAEGYSVSREKKESFPLTVTSAQKNPTAFYLCASSMGLAGVLTDTQYFGPGTRLTVL.

This chain uses TRBV4-3 with TRBJ1-2; the match to TRBD1 covers 7 bases. V was pared by 5 bases and J by 2 bases, with 14 bases of the junction left unmatched. Germline V CDR1 and CDR2: LGHNA, YSLEER. This CDR3 is 17 amino acids long. Here the CDR3 DNA reads TGCGCCAGCAGCTCCCGACAGGGCCTGGAGTCGAACTATGGCTACACCTTC. Translation gives CASSSRQGLESNYGYTF.

V usage is TRBV5-1 and J usage is TRBJ1-2; D unclear. V was shortened by 4 bases and J by 8 bases, with 15 bases between the two germline ends. The CDR3 is 13 residues long. In germline, CDR1 is SGHRS, CDR2 YFSETQ. CDR3 nucleotides: TGCGCCAGCAGCCCCGATACCTTCCGGGGCTACACCTTC. Translating gives CASSPDTFRGYTF.

The V and J genes are TRBV11-3 and TRBJ2-2; the D gene is possibly TRBD1 (5 bases). Germline loops: CDR1 SGHNT, CDR2 YENEEA. The CDR3 is 15 amino acids. Trimming took off 1 base at V and 0 bases at J, with 6 bases between the two ends. CDR3 sequence: CASSLGQSNTGELFF. In DNA, the CDR3 is TGTGCCAGCAGCTTAGGACAGTCGAACACCGGGGAGCTGTTTTTT.

V and J are TRBV2 and TRBJ2-7; tentative D call: TRBD2 (5 bases). Trimming cost V 5 bases and J 2 bases, with 10 bases left between them. Germline CDR1 is SNHLY and CDR2 is FYNNEI. The CDR3 extends over 13 amino acids. CDR3 residues: CASSRTLTYEQYF. The CDR3 region has the DNA TGTGCCAGCAGTCGGACTCTTACCTACGAGCAGTACTTC. Complete variable domain (other parts from reference TRBV2 and TRBJ2-7): EPEVTQTPSHQVTQMGQEVILRCVPISNHLYFYWYRQILGQKVEFLVSFYNNEISEKSEIFDDQFSVERPDGSNFTLKIRSTKLEDSAMYFCASSRTLTYEQYFGPGTRLTVT.

This chain links TRBV9 with TRBJ1-5; D is unresolved. The V end was cut by 0 bases, the J end by 0 bases, with 7 bases between. Germline V gene lookup returns CDR1 SGDLS and CDR2 YYNGEE. CDR3 length: 15 residues. CDR3 residues: CASSVGSGSNQPQHF. The CDR3 DNA is TGTGCCAGCAGCGTAGGTTCCGGTAGCAATCAGCCCCAGCATTTT. The full variable domain, its missing parts supplied by reference TRBV9 and TRBJ1-5, is DSGVTQTPKHLITATGQRVTLRCSPRSGDLSVYWYQQSLDQGLQFLIQYYNGEERAKGNILERFSAQQFPDLHSELNLSSLELGDSALYFCASSVGSGSNQPQHFGDGTRLSIL.

The V and J genes are TRBV5-1 and TRBJ2-2; D possibly corresponds to TRBD2 (6 bases). This CDR3 is 13 amino acids long. V lost 6 bases, J lost 0 bases, and 6 bases lay in between. Germline CDR1 is SGHRS and CDR2 is YFSETQ. In DNA form, the CDR3 reads TGCGCCAGCACTAGCGCGAACACCGGGGAGCTGTTTTTT. This gives the protein CASTSANTGELFF.

The chain uses TRBV5-1 and TRBJ1-4; no firm D call. The CDR3 length is 15 residues. V shed 0 bases and J shed 2 bases, with 8 bases lying between them. Germline loops: CDR1 SGHRS, CDR2 YFSETQ. The CDR3, as DNA: TGCGCCAGCAGCTTGGCCGGGTCTACTAATGAAAAACTGTTTTTT. Its protein is CASSLAGSTNEKLFF.

This clone was seen a single time. The V gene is TRBV28, the J gene TRBJ2-2, with D possibly TRBD1 on 6 matching bases. Germline V CDR1 and CDR2: MDHEN, SYDVKM. V was cut by 8 bases and J by 4 bases, with 11 bases left in between. This CDR3 spans 13 amino acids. The CDR3 loop is CASQARGTGELFF. In DNA, the CDR3 is TGTGCCAGCCAAGCCAGGGGCACCGGGGAGCTGTTTTTT.

The rearrangement uses TRBV9 and TRBJ2-5; the D gene is possibly TRBD1 (6 bases). The CDR3 totals 15 residues. Trimming stripped 3 bases from V and 2 bases from J, with 14 bases between. Germline CDR1 SGDLS, CDR2 YYNGEE. The CDR3 DNA sequence: TGTGCCAGCAGCGCCAGAGGGACAACTCAAGAGACCCAGTACTTC. This gives the protein CASSARGTTQETQYF.